The sequence of this T cell receptor beta chain was determined in a study of T cells after yellow fever vaccination. TCRdb reprocessed the 5' RACE reads with MiXCR, giving one entry per CDR3 protein. The table records a few hundred thousand distinct CDR3 sequences, over 10% of them present only once. CDR1 and CDR2 from the germline V gene are MNHEY and SVGEGT. This CDR3 has 12 amino acids. V was trimmed by 6 bases and J by 3 bases, leaving 9 bases between them. The sequenced sample was CD4+ T cells sorted from PBMCs, obtained 45 days after the yellow fever booster vaccination. The source of this sequence is a young man who received the YFV17D yellow fever vaccine. The chain carries TRBV6-2 or TRBV6-3 and TRBJ2-7, with D perhaps matching TRBD2 (6 bases). For the CDR3, the DNA is TGTGCCAGCAGCAAGACTAGCTACGAGCAGTACTTC. Its protein product is CASSKTSYEQYF.